A selection of T cell receptor beta chains follows, all from one sample in a study of shared clonotypes between healthy human individuals. Libraries were prepared by immunoSEQ multiplex PCR; TCRdb keeps only in-frame clonotypes and omits some of them. This table has roughly 660,000 clones, roughly 91% appearing once. The sample was memory CD8+ T cells from PBMCs. These TCRs come from a man aged 18 to 30 in good health. Some clones in this sample may be carry-over from other donors' samples. Each CDR3 is given with its conserved first and last residue. Each record gives: CDR3 DNA, CDR3 protein, V gene, CDR3 length, D gene, clone size, J gene. A D gene is named only where the DNA matches it firmly. Some rows have no size entry. The others give once, few or many, or a class for an expanded clone.

CDR3nt: TGTGCCAGCAGCACCGTAAATAGAGGGGCGGGCGGCTACACCTTC
CDR3aa: CASSTVNRGAGGYTF
v_gene: TRBV9
len: 15
d_gene: NA
abundance: NA
j_gene: TRBJ1-2

CDR3nt: TGTGCCAGCAGCTTAGCTAGTGGGACAGGGGCCTACGAGCAGTACTTC
CDR3aa: CASSLASGTGAYEQYF
v_gene: TRBV7-6
len: 16
d_gene: TRBD1
abundance: NA
j_gene: TRBJ2-7

CDR3nt: TGTGCCAGCAGCTTACCCGGGAGTAGTTACAATGAGCAGTTCTTC
CDR3aa: CASSLPGSSYNEQFF
v_gene: TRBV7-3
len: 15
d_gene: NA
abundance: NA
j_gene: TRBJ2-1

CDR3nt: TGTGCCACCAGCGGAAACGGACAGGCTGAAGAGACCCAGTACTTC
CDR3aa: CATSGNGQAEETQYF
v_gene: TRBV15
len: 15
d_gene: TRBD1
abundance: NA
j_gene: TRBJ2-5

CDR3nt: TGCGCCAGCAGTCGGGACAGTTATACGCAGTATTTT
CDR3aa: CASSRDSYTQYF
v_gene: TRBV5-1
len: 12
d_gene: TRBD1
abundance: NA
j_gene: TRBJ2-3

CDR3nt: TGTGCCAGCAGTTTAGACCGGCTTGGGGCCAACGTCCTGACTTTC
CDR3aa: CASSLDRLGANVLTF
v_gene: TRBV28
len: 15
d_gene: NA
abundance: NA
j_gene: TRBJ2-6

CDR3nt: TGCGCCAGCAGCCAAGGGACGGGATCACGTGAGACCCAGTACTTC
CDR3aa: CASSQGTGSRETQYF
v_gene: TRBV4-3
len: 15
d_gene: NA
abundance: NA
j_gene: TRBJ2-5

CDR3nt: TGTGCCAGCAGTTACGAGGCGGGAGGGCCGAGAGAGACCCAGTACTTC
CDR3aa: CASSYEAGGPRETQYF
v_gene: TRBV6-6
len: 16
d_gene: TRBD2
abundance: NA
j_gene: TRBJ2-5

CDR3nt: TGTGCCTGTATGAGAGTAGCGGGAGGCCACAATGAGCAGTTCTTC
CDR3aa: CACMRVAGGHNEQFF
v_gene: TRBV28
len: 15
d_gene: TRBD2
abundance: NA
j_gene: TRBJ2-1

CDR3nt: TGTGCCAGCAGCTTAGCAGGTAGCACAGATACGCAGTATTTT
CDR3aa: CASSLAGSTDTQYF
v_gene: TRBV7-6
len: 14
d_gene: NA
abundance: NA
j_gene: TRBJ2-3

CDR3nt: TGTGCCAGCAGTTTTGGTTCTGGGCGGAGCATTCAGTACTTC
CDR3aa: CASSFGSGRSIQYF
v_gene: TRBV27
len: 14
d_gene: NA
abundance: NA
j_gene: TRBJ2-4

CDR3nt: TGTGCCAGCAGCCTCACTACTAGCGGGAGTCCCCCCAGCGATGAGCAGTTCTTC
CDR3aa: CASSLTTSGSPPSDEQFF
v_gene: TRBV28
len: 18
d_gene: TRBD2
abundance: NA
j_gene: TRBJ2-1

CDR3nt: TGCGCCAGCAGCTTGGCCAGTAATAGCGGGCAAGAGACCCAGTACTTC
CDR3aa: CASSLASNSGQETQYF
v_gene: TRBV5-1
len: 16
d_gene: TRBD2
abundance: NA
j_gene: TRBJ2-5

CDR3nt: TGTGCCAGCAGTTACTCACGTGGCGGGGCGTCCGAGCAGTACTTC
CDR3aa: CASSYSRGGASEQYF
v_gene: TRBV6-5
len: 15
d_gene: NA
abundance: once
j_gene: TRBJ2-7

CDR3nt: TGTGCCAGCAGTGCCGCCGGGACAGATGAAGCTTTCTTT
CDR3aa: CASSAAGTDEAFF
v_gene: TRBV28
len: 13
d_gene: TRBD1
abundance: NA
j_gene: TRBJ1-1

CDR3nt: TGTGCCAGCAATTTAGAGCTTCGGGGATTGACGAATCAGCCCCAGCATTTT
CDR3aa: CASNLELRGLTNQPQHF
v_gene: TRBV28
len: 17
d_gene: NA
abundance: NA
j_gene: TRBJ1-5

CDR3nt: TGCAGCGGTACGGGAGAGGTAAATACGCAGTATTTT
CDR3aa: CSGTGEVNTQYF
v_gene: TRBV29-1
len: 12
d_gene: NA
abundance: NA
j_gene: TRBJ2-3

CDR3nt: TGTGCCATTACGGGGCATCAGGGCTACACCTTC
CDR3aa: CAITGHQGYTF
v_gene: TRBV6-5
len: 11
d_gene: NA
abundance: NA
j_gene: TRBJ1-2

CDR3nt: TGTGCCAGCGACCGGGCGGGCGATACGCAGTATTTT
CDR3aa: CASDRAGDTQYF
v_gene: TRBV7-9
len: 12
d_gene: NA
abundance: NA
j_gene: TRBJ2-3

CDR3nt: TGTGCCAGCAGATATGGGACAGTCACTGAAGCTTTCTTT
CDR3aa: CASRYGTVTEAFF
v_gene: TRBV5-6
len: 13
d_gene: TRBD1
abundance: few
j_gene: TRBJ1-1

CDR3nt: TGCGCCAGCAGCCAAGGACTAGCGGAGACCTACGAGCAGTACTTC
CDR3aa: CASSQGLAETYEQYF
v_gene: TRBV7-9
len: 15
d_gene: TRBD2
abundance: NA
j_gene: TRBJ2-7

CDR3nt: TGTGCCAGCAGCTTAGGGGCCGGACGGCTTTACGAGCAGTACTTC
CDR3aa: CASSLGAGRLYEQYF
v_gene: TRBV11-2
len: 15
d_gene: NA
abundance: NA
j_gene: TRBJ2-7

CDR3nt: TGTGCCAGCAGGGGGGGCCGATCTGGGAATCAGCCCCAGCATTTT
CDR3aa: CASRGGRSGNQPQHF
v_gene: TRBV28
len: 15
d_gene: NA
abundance: few
j_gene: TRBJ1-5

CDR3nt: TGTGCCAGCAGCACCCTAGCGGGAGGTCGCTACGAGCAGTACTTC
CDR3aa: CASSTLAGGRYEQYF
v_gene: TRBV13
len: 15
d_gene: TRBD2
abundance: NA
j_gene: TRBJ2-7

CDR3nt: TGTGCCAGCAGTGATGTTTCCGAGGGTGACAATGAGCAGTTCTTC
CDR3aa: CASSDVSEGDNEQFF
v_gene: TRBV2
len: 15
d_gene: NA
abundance: NA
j_gene: TRBJ2-1

CDR3nt: TGTGCCAGCAGGCAACGACAGGGGGCAAAGGGCAATGAGCAGTTCTTC
CDR3aa: CASRQRQGAKGNEQFF
v_gene: TRBV28
len: 16
d_gene: TRBD1
abundance: NA
j_gene: TRBJ2-1

CDR3nt: TGTGCCAGCAGCACGCGGATCTCGAACACTGAAGCTTTCTTT
CDR3aa: CASSTRISNTEAFF
v_gene: TRBV11-1
len: 14
d_gene: NA
abundance: NA
j_gene: TRBJ1-1

CDR3nt: TGTGCCAGCAGCTTAGACCAGGGGGGGTACAATGAGCAGTTCTTC
CDR3aa: CASSLDQGGYNEQFF
v_gene: TRBV7-9
len: 15
d_gene: NA
abundance: NA
j_gene: TRBJ2-1

CDR3nt: TGTGCCAGCAGCCTAGCGGGACGTCTAGATACGCAGTATTTT
CDR3aa: CASSLAGRLDTQYF
v_gene: TRBV7-9
len: 14
d_gene: TRBD2
abundance: NA
j_gene: TRBJ2-3

CDR3nt: TGTGCCAGTAGTCATCGACAGGGGACCGATACGCAGTATTTT
CDR3aa: CASSHRQGTDTQYF
v_gene: TRBV19
len: 14
d_gene: TRBD1
abundance: NA
j_gene: TRBJ2-3

CDR3nt: TGTGCCAGCAGTGGACGGGTAGCGGGATCAGCCAAAAACATTCAGTACTTC
CDR3aa: CASSGRVAGSAKNIQYF
v_gene: TRBV25-1
len: 17
d_gene: TRBD2
abundance: few
j_gene: TRBJ2-4

CDR3nt: TGTGCCAGAAAGCCAGGGTCCCACAGCTACAATGAGCAGTTCTTC
CDR3aa: CARKPGSHSYNEQFF
v_gene: TRBV5-3
len: 15
d_gene: NA
abundance: NA
j_gene: TRBJ2-1

CDR3nt: TGTGCCTGGAGTGTCGCGGGGGCGACTGAAGCTTTCTTT
CDR3aa: CAWSVAGATEAFF
v_gene: TRBV30
len: 13
d_gene: NA
abundance: NA
j_gene: TRBJ1-1

CDR3nt: TGTGCCAGCAGTGAATTTGGCTACACCTACGAGCAGTACTTC
CDR3aa: CASSEFGYTYEQYF
v_gene: TRBV6-1
len: 14
d_gene: NA
abundance: NA
j_gene: TRBJ2-7

CDR3nt: TGTGCCAGCAGTTACGGGACTGTCGCGTACGAGCAGTACTTC
CDR3aa: CASSYGTVAYEQYF
v_gene: TRBV7-9
len: 14
d_gene: NA
abundance: few
j_gene: TRBJ2-7

CDR3nt: TGTGCCAGCAGCTTACTCGGACTAGCGGGAGGTGCGGACACCGGGGAGCTGTTTTTT
CDR3aa: CASSLLGLAGGADTGELFF
v_gene: TRBV7-6
len: 19
d_gene: TRBD2
abundance: NA
j_gene: TRBJ2-2

CDR3nt: TGCGCCAGCAGCTCTTCGGACAGGGTCTCGTTCAAAGATACGCAGTATTTT
CDR3aa: CASSSSDRVSFKDTQYF
v_gene: TRBV5-1
len: 17
d_gene: TRBD1
abundance: NA
j_gene: TRBJ2-3

CDR3nt: TGTGCCAGCAGTTCCGGGTCGGGTCAGCCCCAGCATTTT
CDR3aa: CASSSGSGQPQHF
v_gene: TRBV6-5
len: 13
d_gene: NA
abundance: NA
j_gene: TRBJ1-5

CDR3nt: TGTGCCATCGGAACAAAAGGGACACCCGAGGGGGAGACCCAGTACTTC
CDR3aa: CAIGTKGTPEGETQYF
v_gene: TRBV10-3
len: 16
d_gene: NA
abundance: NA
j_gene: TRBJ2-5